This TCR beta chain was obtained from a study of shared clonotypes between healthy human individuals. Study information: Contributing individuals were two females and a few males aged 18 to 49. Per donor, three plates held CD4 naive cells, three held CD4 memory, two held CD8 naive and one held CD8 memory.

Measured with immunoSEQ multiplex PCR; TCRdb has only the in-frame clones, and not every one. There are approximately 2.5 million clones in the sample; 80% to 95% occur only once, and approximately 0.37% lies in the top ten. The germline V and J ends were trimmed by 2 bases and 1 base, with 7 bases remaining between them. Looked up from germline, CDR1 is KGHSH and CDR2 is LQKENI. This CDR3 is built from 14 residues. All donors were healthy HIV-negative adults lacking recent acute infections or vaccinations. A CD45RA-negative memory subset and a CD45RA+ naive subset were separated from the CD4+ cells.

The sequenced sample was naive CD4+ T cells from PBMCs. Noted subset: CD45RA+ positively selected. The TCR sequence derives from a man aged 18 to 35 in good health. Some clones in this sample may be carry-over from other donors' samples. The gene calls are TRBV18 and TRBJ2-3; no definite D call. DNA for the CDR3: TGTGCCAGCTCACCATCAGAACGCACAGATACGCAGTATTTT. Translation gives CASSPSERTDTQYF.